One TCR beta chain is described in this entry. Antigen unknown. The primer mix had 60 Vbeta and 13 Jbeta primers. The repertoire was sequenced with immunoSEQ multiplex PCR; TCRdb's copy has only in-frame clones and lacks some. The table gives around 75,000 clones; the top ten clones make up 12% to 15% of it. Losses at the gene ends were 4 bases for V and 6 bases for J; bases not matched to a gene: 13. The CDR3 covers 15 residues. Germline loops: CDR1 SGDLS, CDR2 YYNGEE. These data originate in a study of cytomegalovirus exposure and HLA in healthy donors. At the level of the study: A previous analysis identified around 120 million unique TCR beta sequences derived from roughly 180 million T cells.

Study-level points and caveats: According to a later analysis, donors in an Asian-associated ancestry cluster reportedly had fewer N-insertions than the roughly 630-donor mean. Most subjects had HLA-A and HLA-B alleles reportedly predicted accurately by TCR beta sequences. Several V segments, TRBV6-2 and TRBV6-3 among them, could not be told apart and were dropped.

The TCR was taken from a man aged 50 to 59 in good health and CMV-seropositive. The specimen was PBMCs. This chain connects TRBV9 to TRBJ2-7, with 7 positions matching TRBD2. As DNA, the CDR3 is TGTGCCAGCAGCTCAAACCGGGACTACCAGTCCGAGCAGTACTTC. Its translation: CASSSNRDYQSEQYF.